Below, one TCR beta chain is given with its context. Its recognized antigen is unknown. The record has no base qualities; no much larger clone is one base away. These data are taken from a study of brain T cells in children with intractable seizures (dated by TCRdb to the early 2020s). Background on the whole study: Resected brain tissue from some 53 pediatric epilepsy surgery cases was initially screened for immune gene transcripts with a NanoString immunology panel. Of the approximately 12 selected surgery cases, pre-surgery blood was also sequenced for eight, so four had brain tissue only. Study-wide conclusions, independent of this receptor: Viral specificity was inferred solely from CDR3 sequence similarity, and the HCMV serostatus of the patients was not known. Because sequencing depth differed between pre- and post-surgery blood, the absence of clones from the pre-surgery sample may reflect undersampling.

The CDR3 contains 13 residues, cysteine and phenylalanine counted. Only the CDR3 portion is preserved as DNA: 39 bases, with reading frame beginning at the first base. From the germline V gene, CDR1 is MNHNS and CDR2 is SASEGT. V drops 1 base and J drops 14 bases, leaving 14 bases in between. Per the publication, the time point label means: resected brain tissue, or blood drawn just prior to surgery. The surgery cases with the highest brain T cell transcript signatures were chosen for TCR beta chain sequencing of brain tissue, and also of blood when blood was available. Before surgery, patients had received at least one anti-epileptic drug. The TCR-sequenced patients were children whose drug-resistant epilepsy was caused by tuberous sclerosis complex, focal cortical dysplasia, Rasmussen encephalitis or hemimegalencephaly. Bulk genomic DNA was extracted from unsorted brain tissue and whole blood with the Monarch genomic DNA purification kit.

The immunoSEQ assay was applied to genomic DNA to generate the TCR beta chain sequences. The authors' pipeline ran thus. CDR3 sequences that did not begin with the conserved framework cysteine at position 104 were removed manually. To get clonality, the normalized Shannon's Diversity Index was subtracted from one, giving values from 0 (maximal diversity) to 1 (oligoclonal). To check whether a given CDR3 had different frequencies in two samples, for example brain versus blood, chi-squared comparison-of-proportions tests were used. Public clonotypes were identified through searches of immuneACCESS, and similarity to known antiviral clonotypes was evaluated with the VDJdb browser. The clones in this table, taken by TCRdb from immuneACCESS, are in-frame only. Not every clone is retained; where verified, under half of the shortfall comes from an unresolved V gene, and the cause of the rest is unknown. The V and J calls and the clone size are those of that table, but D and trimming were determined from the DNA. This sample has fewer than 50,000 clones in its table, and 90% of those were observed once. The ten largest clones capture 6.3% of the sample.

The origin of this receptor is a girl aged 2 to 10 with tuberous sclerosis and intractable seizures. The material sequenced was peripheral blood, taken at surgery. The chain is made from TRBV6-1 and TRBJ1-4, with the D gene call left open. DNA sequence: TGTGCCAGCAGTGAAGATGGGAGTCTGGGCCTGTTTTTT. It specifies CASSEDGSLGLFF.